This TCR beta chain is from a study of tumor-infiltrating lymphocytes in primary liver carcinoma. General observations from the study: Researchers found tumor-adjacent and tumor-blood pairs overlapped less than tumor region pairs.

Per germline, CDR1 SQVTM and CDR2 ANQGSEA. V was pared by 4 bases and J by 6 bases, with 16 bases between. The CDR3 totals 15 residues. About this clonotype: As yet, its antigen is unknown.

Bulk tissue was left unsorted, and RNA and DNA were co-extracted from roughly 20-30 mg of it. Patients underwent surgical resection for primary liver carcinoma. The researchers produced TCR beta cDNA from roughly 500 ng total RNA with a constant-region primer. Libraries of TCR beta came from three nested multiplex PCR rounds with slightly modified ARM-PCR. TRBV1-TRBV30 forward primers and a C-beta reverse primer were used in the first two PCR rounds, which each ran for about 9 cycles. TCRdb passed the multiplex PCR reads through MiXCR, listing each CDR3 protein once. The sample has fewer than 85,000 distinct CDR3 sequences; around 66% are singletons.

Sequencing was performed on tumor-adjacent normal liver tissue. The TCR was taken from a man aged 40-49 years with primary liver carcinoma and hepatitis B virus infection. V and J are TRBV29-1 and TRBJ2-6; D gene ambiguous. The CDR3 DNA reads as TGCAGCGTTGGTTCGGCGGCTCATGAGGCCAACGTCCTGACTTTC. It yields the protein CSVGSAAHEANVLTF. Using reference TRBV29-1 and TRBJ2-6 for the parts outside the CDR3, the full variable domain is SAVISQKPSRDICQRGTSLTIQCQVDSQVTMMFWYRQQPGQSLTLIATANQGSEATYESGFVIDKFPISRPNLTFSTLTVSNMSPEDSSIYLCSVGSAAHEANVLTFGAGSRLTVL.